The source of this TCR beta chain is a study of blood T cells in healthy people across ages. Next came a second PCR, run for about 7 to 12 cycles, which used a sample-barcoded 5' primer along with a J-beta primer mix. TCRdb called the 5' RACE reads again in MiXCR, with one record for every CDR3 protein. The repertoire holds around 520,000 distinct CDR3 sequences, about 29% seen once, with about 3.9% in the top ten. A few counts support this clonotype. The same sample was also used in a study of T cells of mothers and their children. That publication notes: Addition of sample barcodes and 2-4 random nucleotides occurred through the M1S primer of the second PCR.

The sequenced material came from blood. The sequence was obtained from a boy aged 2-9 years in good health.

The CDR3 loop is CATSSGRGNEQFF. CDR3 bases: TGTGCCACCAGCAGCGGGAGGGGCAATGAGCAGTTCTTC. The V gene is TRBV15, the J gene TRBJ2-7; 8 bases map to TRBD2. The better agreement between TRBJ2-1 and the DNA end casts doubt on the J call. Per the germline V gene, CDR1 is LNHNV and CDR2 is YYDKDF (reference sequence). CDR3 size: 13 residues.